A single sample is the source of the 28 T cell receptor beta chains below, sequenced in a study of blood T cell repertoires in COVID-19. Assay: immunoSEQ multiplex PCR; the TCRdb copy retains only in-frame clones and omits some. This sample has 200,000 to 300,000 clones, with 70% to 85% found just once. Sequences were obtained from peripheral blood. The receptors originated from a woman aged 80 or over with acute or convalescent COVID-19.

V usage is TRBV7-2 and J usage is TRBJ2-5, with TRBD1 identical over 9 bases. Germline lookup yields CDR1 SGHTA and CDR2 FQGNSA. There are 14 residues in the CDR3. The ends lost 3 bases at V and 5 bases at J; junction bases unmatched: 4. CDR3: CASSLTGGWETQYF. CDR3 in DNA: TGTGCCAGCAGCTTGACAGGGGGTTGGGAGACCCAGTACTTC.

The chain combines TRBV27 with TRBJ1-2; 8 bases map to TRBD1. V lost 6 bases, J lost 4 bases, and 4 bases stayed unmatched. Germline-derived CDR1 and CDR2 are MNHEY and SMNVEV (reference sequence). The CDR3 is made up of 13 amino acids. The CDR3 region has the DNA TGTGCCAGCAGCCGCGACAGGGGCTATGGCTACACCTTC. It is translated as CASSRDRGYGYTF.

The rearrangement joins TRBV21-1 to TRBJ2-5; the DNA was not compared with TRBD1, the D call given in the table. TRBV21-1 constitutes a pseudogene. The CDR3 has 14 residues. CDR3 nucleotide sequence: TGTGCCAGCAGCAAAGAGGGGGCGAGGACAGGGTCCAACTTC. It specifies CASSKEGARTGSNF.

The gene calls are TRBV6-6 and TRBJ1-3, with a tentative D call TRBD1 (6 bases). Germline assignment: CDR1 MNHNY and CDR2 SVGAGI (reference sequence). This CDR3 comprises 15 residues. Trimming shortened V by 2 bases and J by 1 base, and 9 bases separated the two germline ends. The CDR3 region is CASSYEGGSGNTIYF. CDR3 coding DNA: TGTGCCAGCAGTTACGAAGGGGGTTCTGGAAACACCATATATTTT.

V is TRBV19 and J is TRBJ2-5; no clear D. CDR3 length equals 15 residues. V shed 1 base and J shed 4 bases, with 13 bases lying between them. Looked up from germline, CDR1 is LNHDA and CDR2 is SQIVND (reference sequence). CDR3 sequence reads: CASSIVGPQRETQYF. CDR3 DNA sequence: TGTGCCAGTAGTATAGTAGGCCCCCAGCGAGAGACCCAGTACTTC.

The chain carries TRBV7-9 and TRBJ1-2; D is perhaps TRBD1 (5 bases). V was trimmed by 0 bases and J by 3 bases, leaving 8 bases between them. CDR1 is SEHNR and CDR2 is FQNEAQ in the germline V gene (reference sequence). The CDR3 consists of 14 residues. The CDR3 loop is CASSLAGADYGYTF. CDR3 in DNA: TGTGCCAGCAGCTTAGCTGGGGCGGACTATGGCTACACCTTC.

This clone was seen a handful of times. The V call is TRBV9, the J call TRBJ2-6; a possible D gene is TRBD2 (5 bases). From germline, CDR1 is SGDLS and CDR2 YYNGEE. Trimming left V 4 bases short and J 0 bases short, with 11 bases between. The CDR3 has 16 residues. Here the CDR3 DNA reads TGTGCCAGCAGCCCCCTGGGGAGCTCTGGGGCCAACGTCCTGACTTTC. Amino acid sequence: CASSPLGSSGANVLTF. The whole variable domain, filled in from reference TRBV9 and TRBJ2-6, reads DSGVTQTPKHLITATGQRVTLRCSPRSGDLSVYWYQQSLDQGLQFLIQYYNGEERAKGNILERFSAQQFPDLHSELNLSSLELGDSALYFCASSPLGSSGANVLTFGAGSRLTVL.

This clone appeared a single time. J is TRBJ2-1 and V is TRBV7-3; maybe TRBD2 (6 bases). V dropped 5 bases and J dropped 2 bases, with 16 bases sitting between them. Looked up from germline, CDR1 is SGHTA and CDR2 is FQGTGA. This CDR3 contains 16 residues. The CDR3 protein is CASSLGTAGTYNEQFF. DNA of the CDR3: TGTGCCAGCAGCCTGGGGACCGCGGGGACCTACAATGAGCAGTTCTTC.

The chain uses TRBV7-2 and TRBJ1-5; 8 nucleotides line up with TRBD1. V lost 1 base, J lost 6 bases, and 2 bases stayed unmatched. Germline loops: CDR1 SGHTA, CDR2 FQGNSA. This CDR3 contains 14 residues. The DNA of the CDR3 is TGTGCCAGCAGCTTAGGCCAGGGGGCTCAGCCCCAGCATTTT. It translates to CASSLGQGAQPQHF.

The chain joins TRBV5-1 to TRBJ1-2; a weak D match, TRBD1 (5 bases). V was cut by 7 bases and J by 8 bases, with 21 bases left in between. The CDR3 covers 14 residues. CDR1 and CDR2 (germline): SGHRS, YFSETQ. CDR3 region: CASSDDSITRGYTF. In DNA, the CDR3 is TGCGCCAGCTCTGATGACAGCATTACCCGGGGCTACACCTTC. Full variable domain (missing parts from reference TRBV5-1 and TRBJ1-2): KAGVTQTPRYLIKTRGQQVTLSCSPISGHRSVSWYQQTPGQGLQFLFEYFSETQRNKGNFPGRFSGRQFSNSRSEMNVSTLELGDSALYLCASSDDSITRGYTFGSGTRLTVV.

This chain connects TRBV5-4 to TRBJ2-2; 8 bases map to TRBD1. The germline gives CDR1 SGHNT, CDR2 YYREEE (reference sequence). There are 15 residues in the CDR3. V dropped 4 bases and J dropped 7; count of bases not matched to a gene: 9. This CDR3 reads CASSPRQGRIGELFF. The CDR3 DNA sequence: TGTGCCAGCAGCCCGAGACAGGGGCGGATCGGGGAGCTGTTTTTT.

The chain combines TRBV3-1 (or the pseudogene TRBV3-2) with TRBJ2-2; possible D gene TRBD2, 6 bases. The germline V and J ends were trimmed by 7 bases and 2 bases, with 14 bases remaining between them. CDR3 length equals 15 residues. Germline V gene sequence: CDR1 LGHDT, CDR2 YNNKEL (reference sequence). The CDR3, as DNA: TGTGCCAGCACCCAGTGGGGGGACAACACCGGGGAGCTGTTTTTT. Its translation is CASTQWGDNTGELFF.

The rearrangement uses TRBV2 and TRBJ2-7, with D possibly being TRBD2 (5 bases). Per germline, CDR1 SNHLY and CDR2 FYNNEI. The CDR3 length is 13 residues. V lost 3 bases, J lost 2 bases, and 8 bases lay in between. The CDR3 sequence is CASSEDFTYEQYF. CDR3 DNA: TGTGCCAGCAGTGAGGACTTCACCTACGAGCAGTACTTC.

V and J are TRBV7-2 and TRBJ1-2, with unresolved D. Trimming took 5 bases from V and 2 from J, leaving 9 bases between them. The CDR3 loop spans 13 amino acids. Germline CDR1 SGHTA, CDR2 FQGNSA. Written as DNA, the CDR3 is TGTGCCAGCAGCCTGACATTGAACTATGGCTACACCTTC. Residues: CASSLTLNYGYTF.

V gene TRBV7-8 combines with J gene TRBJ2-5; perhaps TRBD1 as D (5 bases). Per germline, CDR1 SGHVS and CDR2 FQNEAQ. The CDR3 contains 14 residues. V was shortened by 6 bases and J by 3 bases, with 14 bases between the two germline ends. The CDR3 region is CASSQKTGKETQYF. CDR3 DNA sequence: TGTGCCAGCAGTCAAAAAACAGGAAAAGAGACCCAGTACTTC.

The table lists this clone with a count of one. V gene TRBV2 combines with J gene TRBJ1-4; 9 nucleotides match TRBD1. CDR1 and CDR2 (germline): SNHLY, FYNNEI. Trimming cost V 6 bases and J 0 bases; bases outside gene matches: 8. The CDR3 sequence is 17 residues long. The CDR3 nucleotides are TGTGCCAGCAGCCTACAGGGGGCGCGGGCAACTAATGAAAAACTGTTTTTT. Translated: CASSLQGARATNEKLFF.

This chain joins TRBV28 and TRBJ1-2, with 7 bases that match TRBD1. This CDR3 has 13 residues. CDR1 is MDHEN and CDR2 is SYDVKM in the germline V gene. Trimming cost V 7 bases and J 8 bases; bases outside gene matches: 10. CDR3 DNA: TGTGCCAGCACCCTAGGGGACAGCCGGGGCTACACCTTC. This gives the protein CASTLGDSRGYTF.

With regard to this clone: The same CDR3 can be traced to other DNA sequences in this sample. This rearrangement joins TRBV18 to TRBJ1-1; maybe TRBD1 (5 bases). Germline CDR1 reads KGHSH; CDR2 reads LQKENI. The CDR3 loop spans 14 amino acids. V dropped 2 bases and J dropped 0 bases, with 7 bases sitting between them. CDR3 DNA sequence: TGTGCCAGCTCACCAGACAGATTGAACACTGAAGCTTTCTTT. As protein: CASSPDRLNTEAFF. The full variable domain, in which reference TRBV18 and TRBJ1-1 provide the parts outside the CDR3, is NAGVMQNPRHLVRRRGQEARLRCSPMKGHSHVYWYRQLPEEGLKFMVYLQKENIIDESGMPKERFSAEFPKEGPSILRIQQVVRGDSAAYFCASSPDRLNTEAFFGQGTRLTVV.

The V and J genes are TRBV7-2 and TRBJ1-5, with a possible D match to TRBD1 (5 bases). The V end lost 1 base, the J end lost 1 base, and 5 bases lay between the germline ends. From germline, CDR1 is SGHTA and CDR2 FQGNSA. CDR3 length equals 14 residues. The CDR3 loop reads CASSLGQSNQPQHF. In nucleotides, the CDR3 is TGTGCCAGCAGCTTAGGACAGAGCAATCAGCCCCAGCATTTT. Full variable domain (remainder filled in from reference TRBV7-2 and TRBJ1-5): GAGVSQSPSNKVTEKGKDVELRCDPISGHTALYWYRQSLGQGLEFLIYFQGNSAPDKSGLPSDRFSAERTGGSVSTLTIQRTQQEDSAVYLCASSLGQSNQPQHFGDGTRLSIL.

This chain connects TRBV7-3 to TRBJ1-6; D uncertain. With 3 bases removed from V and 4 bases from J, the gap between germline ends came to 10 bases. CDR3 length equals 15 residues. CDR1 is SGHTA and CDR2 is FQGTGA in the germline V gene. CDR3 amino acids: CASSLSSGYNSPLHF. In DNA form, the CDR3 reads TGTGCCAGCAGCTTGAGTAGCGGTTATAATTCACCCCTCCACTTT.

The CDR3 coding sequence is TGTGCCACCTGGGACAGCTACGAGCAGTACTTC. As protein: CATWDSYEQYF. The chain joins TRBV6-5 to TRBJ2-7; 7 nucleotides line up with TRBD1. CDR3 size: 11 residues. The trim removed 10 bases at V and 3 bases at J, leaving 3 bases unmatched. Per germline, CDR1 MNHEY and CDR2 SVGAGI.

V usage is TRBV2 and J usage is TRBJ1-2, with D tentatively TRBD1 (6 bases). CDR1 is SNHLY and CDR2 is FYNNEI in the germline V gene. The CDR3 covers 13 residues. The ends were cut back, 6 bases at V and 1 base at J, with 9 bases in the middle. Here the CDR3 reads CASRADSNYGYTF. As DNA, the CDR3 is TGTGCCAGCAGAGCGGACAGTAACTATGGCTACACCTTC. The full variable domain, with the rest looked up from reference TRBV2 and TRBJ1-2, is EPEVTQTPSHQVTQMGQEVILRCVPISNHLYFYWYRQILGQKVEFLVSFYNNEISEKSEIFDDQFSVERPDGSNFTLKIRSTKLEDSAMYFCASRADSNYGYTFGSGTRLTVV.

This rearrangement joins TRBV28 to TRBJ1-2; D is ambiguous. CDR3 length: 11 residues. V was clipped by 4 bases and J by 4 bases, with 4 bases between them. CDR1 MDHEN and CDR2 SYDVKM come from the germline V gene. The CDR3 DNA reads as TGTGCCAGCAGTTCAGGCTATGGCTACACCTTC. This sequence encodes CASSSGYGYTF.

This chain uses TRBV18 with TRBJ1-2; 11 positions agree with TRBD1. The CDR3 length is 16 residues. Trimming took 5 bases from V and 0 from J; bases not matched to a gene: 5. Per the germline V gene, CDR1 is KGHSH and CDR2 is LQKENI. CDR3 region: CASSTGQGGSNYGYTF. Written as DNA, the CDR3 is TGTGCCAGCTCAACGGGACAGGGGGGTTCTAACTATGGCTACACCTTC. Variable domain in full (rest from reference TRBV18 and TRBJ1-2): NAGVMQNPRHLVRRRGQEARLRCSPMKGHSHVYWYRQLPEEGLKFMVYLQKENIIDESGMPKERFSAEFPKEGPSILRIQQVVRGDSAAYFCASSTGQGGSNYGYTFGSGTRLTVV.

The chain joins TRBV5-5 to TRBJ1-6; 9 bases are a match to TRBD1. Trimming took 4 bases from V and 5 from J; bases not matched to a gene: 4. CDR3 size: 15 residues. Germline CDR1 SGHKS, CDR2 YYEKEE (reference sequence). The CDR3: CASSKTGGNNSPLHF. CDR3 nucleotide sequence: TGTGCCAGCAGCAAGACAGGGGGGAATAATTCACCCCTCCACTTT. Using reference TRBV5-5 and TRBJ1-6 for the parts outside the CDR3, the full variable domain is DAGVTQSPTHLIKTRGQQVTLRCSPISGHKSVSWYQQVLGQGPQFIFQYYEKEERGRGNFPDRFSARQFPNYSSELNVNALLLGDSALYLCASSKTGGNNSPLHFGNGTRLTVT.

The gene calls are TRBV2 and TRBJ2-6; D not resolved. Germline CDR1 reads SNHLY; CDR2 reads FYNNEI. CDR3 length: 15 residues. Trimming took 8 bases from V and 1 from J, leaving 12 bases between them. CDR3 residues: CASQGARSGANVLTF. The CDR3 DNA reads TGTGCCAGCCAAGGTGCCAGGTCTGGGGCCAACGTCCTGACTTTC.

The V and J genes are TRBV7-9 and TRBJ2-1; 16 positions match TRBD2. There are 16 residues in the CDR3. Per germline, CDR1 SEHNR and CDR2 FQNEAQ (reference sequence). The J segment lost 9 bases and the V segment lost 7 bases, leaving 9 bases of the junction unmatched. CDR3 in amino acids: CASNLGTSGRAPEQFF. CDR3 sequence (DNA): TGTGCCAGCAACTTGGGGACTAGCGGGAGGGCCCCTGAGCAGTTCTTC.

This chain joins TRBV5-1 and TRBJ2-2, with 13 positions matching TRBD2. This CDR3 spans 16 amino acids. The V gene's germline CDR1 is SGHRS and CDR2 YFSETQ. V trimming: 4 bases; J trimming: 0 bases; junction bases outside the gene matches: 0. The CDR3 sequence is CASSGTSGANTGELFF. In DNA, the CDR3 is TGCGCCAGCAGCGGGACTAGCGGGGCGAACACCGGGGAGCTGTTTTTT.